This TCR beta chain was found in a study of siplizumab effects on memory and regulatory T cells. Overall study results and limits: The alloreactive clones that mapped to unstimulated subsets made up only a minor fraction. Naive T cells were seen as more diverse than memory cells and as major alloresponse contributors. Proliferating CD4+ or CD8+ clones, roughly 75-97% of them, lacked an assignable naive or memory phenotype.

Germline loops: CDR1 ENHRY, CDR2 SYGVKD. There are 15 residues in the CDR3. The V end was cut by 3 bases, the J end by 2 bases, with 13 bases between. Using immunoSEQ multiplex PCR, the repertoire was profiled, and TCRdb retains in-frame clones only, with some absent. The sample lists approximately 100,000 clones; 92% were seen once. About this clone: Its specificity is not known.

This clonotype originated in a human donor in good health. Sequencing was performed on Tregs sorted from blood. V gene TRBV10-3 combines with J gene TRBJ1-2; maybe TRBD1 (5 bases). The CDR3 here is CAISEPGWSNYGYTF. Written as DNA, the CDR3 is TGTGCCATCAGTGAACCAGGGTGGTCCAACTATGGCTACACCTTC.